The clone carrying this T cell receptor beta chain appeared a few times. The antigen remains unidentified. 5'RACE, which relied on constant-segment primers, yielded TCR alpha and TCR beta cDNA libraries carrying sample barcodes and UMIs. Via MiXCR, TCRdb re-called the 5' RACE reads, giving one row per CDR3 protein. Of approximately 150,000 distinct CDR3 sequences in the sample, under 25% were seen once. The CDR3 loop spans 16 amino acids. The germline gives CDR1 KGHDR, CDR2 SFDVKD. J gave up 1 base and V 7 bases, and 9 bases lay outside the gene matches. The data were taken from a study of T-cell memory formation after mild COVID-19. Study-level background: The study found TCR clusters largely donor specific.

Study-wide points: There were some responding clones in pre-infection memory, which suggested that cross-reactive memory had joined. A second wave expanding day 15 to 37 was CD4+-biased; contracting clones were balanced.

Sequences were obtained from PBMCs or a T cell subset sorted from them (not recorded which). This sequence joins TRBV24-1 and TRBJ2-1; TRBD2 matches 7 bases. The TCR originated in an adult woman who had mild COVID-19 (a few samples of this study predate the infection). Cell type and time point are not known. This chain's CDR3 is CATRGGSLGSYNEQFF. The CDR3 coding sequence is TGTGCCACCAGGGGAGGGAGTCTGGGGTCCTACAATGAGCAGTTCTTC.